This TCR beta chain derives from a study of blood T cell repertoires in COVID-19 (dated by TCRdb to 2020 to 2022). Background on the whole study: Samples from collaborators originated in the United States, Italy and Spain and spanned both the acute and convalescent phases of COVID-19. The sample metadata nearly always contained a de-identified subject ID, COVID-19 status, age in years and sex. The samples were drawn from the first 160 participants of the ongoing ImmuneRACE study and from 950 to 1,500 subjects provided by 6 global collaborators. HLA class I and class II types, where available, came from metadata supplied by the sample provider rather than from assay-based typing. The repertoires were released in a freely available public database meant as a resource for research on the immune response to SARS-CoV-2. The prospective study material was composed of cDNA or gDNA derived from T cells, B-cell-depleted T cells, or PBMCs. Deeply sampled blood TCRbeta repertoires from subjects exposed to, actively infected with, or recovered from COVID-19 were included in the dataset.

What the research found in general, with its limitations: How much clinical and demographic metadata was included differed by source and by participant, and the metadata was provided uncurated.

Enrolling through a virtual design, the prospective study's participants ranged in age from roughly 18 to 89 years and lived across roughly 23 United States geographic areas. Cohort assignment in the prospective study relied on participant-reported clinical history from a screening survey and a study questionnaire. Recovered participants in ImmuneRACE Cohort 3 were defined by two consecutive negative NP/OP PCR tests, clearance by a healthcare professional, or resolution of symptoms. Mobile phlebotomists in the prospective study collected whole blood, serum and a nasopharyngeal or oropharyngeal swab from every participant. Prospective study participants could optionally give additional blood draws and questionnaires over an approximately two-month period. Before DNA extraction, blood samples from the prospective study were shipped at room temperature or frozen. Compared with germline, V lacks 7 bases and J lacks 1 base; bases without a gene match: 6. The germline V gene sets CDR1 to MNHEY and CDR2 to SVGAGI. The CDR3 has 14 amino acids, counting the end cysteine and phenylalanine. Here the CDR3 DNA is all that survives: 42 bases in frame from base 1.

A word on this clone: What this receptor recognizes is not known. Base quality data are lacking; no much larger clone is found one base away.

TCRbeta CDR3 regions were amplified from genomic DNA using the immunoSEQ Assay, a bias-controlled multiplex PCR. Turning to the authors' computational methods: The number of nucleated cells in each sample was estimated from the amplification of reference gene primers within the assay. To quantify the absolute abundance of each unique TCRbeta CDR3 rearrangement, sequence reads were collapsed and filtered. For each sample, productive Simpson clonality was calculated as the square root of Simpson's diversity index over productive rearrangements. TCRdb retrieved this table from immuneACCESS and kept in-frame rearrangements only. Not all clones are present; in checked studies, unresolved V genes account for under half, and no reason is known for the remainder. V and J calls and clone size are copied from that table; D and trimming were computed from the DNA. The sample table contains under 350,000 clones; only one count was recorded for approximately 91% of them. Together, the top ten hold about 1.7% of the sample.

This receptor was taken from a woman between 40 and 50 years old who had recovered from COVID-19. The rearranged chain carries TRBV6-5 and TRBJ1-2; 7 central bases correspond to TRBD1. Sequencing was done on a sample of PBMCs or T cells enriched from blood (not recorded which). The CDR3 protein: CASTSGGVNYGYTF. The DNA is as follows: TGTGCCAGCACGTCAGGGGGTGTTAACTATGGCTACACCTTC.